The 20 T cell receptor beta chains below all came from one sample that was sequenced in a study of blood T cell repertoires in COVID-19. The repertoire was sequenced with immunoSEQ multiplex PCR; TCRdb's copy has only in-frame clones and lacks some. The sample yields 75,000 to 95,000 clones, 85% to 95% seen once. Sequencing was done on a sample of peripheral blood. The receptors derive from a man aged 55 to 70 with acute or convalescent COVID-19.

The chain recombines TRBV29-1 with TRBJ2-1, with 11 bases matching TRBD2. Trimming at V came to 7 bases and at J to 7 bases, leaving 6 bases not matched to a gene. Germline V gives CDR1 SQVTM, CDR2 ANQGSEA. The CDR3 loop spans 13 amino acids. The CDR3 DNA reads TGCAGCGGGGGGGCTAGCGGGAGGAATGAGCAGTTCTTC. This sequence encodes CSGGASGRNEQFF.

This chain joins TRBV7-2 and TRBJ1-2, with 10 bases fitting TRBD1. With V trimmed by 10 bases and J by 7 bases, 12 bases remained unmatched. The CDR3 spans 14 residues. The V gene's germline CDR1 is SGHTA and CDR2 FQGNSA. CDR3 sequence (DNA): TGTGCCACCTTTACCGGGACAGGGGTAATTGGCTACACCTTC. This encodes CATFTGTGVIGYTF.

J is TRBJ1-5 and V is TRBV19, with D unresolved. This CDR3 has 14 residues. V was cut by 3 bases and J by 6 bases, with 12 bases left in between. Per germline, CDR1 LNHDA and CDR2 SQIVND (reference sequence). This CDR3 is CASSISDTSQPQHF. The DNA for the CDR3 is TGTGCCAGTAGTATCTCCGACACCAGTCAGCCCCAGCATTTT.

The rearrangement joins TRBV4-2 to TRBJ2-2, with 7 nucleotides matching TRBD1. The germline V gene has CDR1 LGHNA and CDR2 YNFKEQ. Trimming removed 4 bases from V and 6 bases from J; junction bases left unmatched: 14. The CDR3 covers 17 residues. The CDR3 reads CASSLGQAPGQAGELFF. DNA for the CDR3: TGTGCCAGCAGCCTCGGACAGGCCCCCGGTCAGGCCGGGGAGCTGTTTTTT.

This chain links TRBV3-1 (or the pseudogene TRBV3-2) with TRBJ2-7; the match to TRBD2 covers 9 bases. In germline, CDR1 is LGHDT, CDR2 YNNKEL (reference sequence). This CDR3 has 16 amino acids. The ends lost 1 base at V and 5 bases at J; junction bases unmatched: 9. CDR3 sequence (DNA): TGTGCCAGCAGCCAAGGGGGCGGGAGGGCCAGAGACGAGCAGTACTTC. Its protein is CASSQGGGRARDEQYF.

The V and J genes are TRBV5-6 and TRBJ1-5; D perhaps matches TRBD1 (6 bases). This CDR3 is 16 amino acids long. Germline-derived CDR1 and CDR2 are SGHDT and YYEEEE. Trimming cost V 4 bases and J 0 bases, with 14 bases left between them. The chain's CDR3 is CASSTGGRGSNQPQHF. The CDR3 nucleotides read TGTGCCAGCAGCACCGGCGGCAGGGGTAGCAATCAGCCCCAGCATTTT.

The rearrangement uses TRBV10-3 and TRBJ1-6, with D possibly being TRBD1 (5 bases). V dropped 7 bases and J dropped 5 bases, with 15 bases sitting between them. The germline V gene encodes CDR1 ENHRY and CDR2 SYGVKD. The length of the CDR3 is 15 residues. The DNA for the CDR3 is TGTGCCATCAAGGGGTCGAGAGTTAATAATTCACCCCTCCACTTT. This translates into CAIKGSRVNNSPLHF.

The gene calls are TRBV29-1 and TRBJ1-1; D unclear. The V end lost 4 bases, the J end lost 8 bases, and 11 bases lay between the germline ends. Germline V gene data show CDR1 as SQVTM and CDR2 as ANQGSEA. The CDR3 loop spans 11 amino acids. The chain's CDR3 is CSVAKNFEAFF. The DNA for the CDR3 is TGCAGCGTTGCCAAGAACTTCGAAGCTTTCTTT.

The chain employs TRBV7-2 and TRBJ1-1; 7 bases agree with TRBD1. The CDR3 consists of 15 residues. After removal of 1 base from V and 3 bases from J, the junction contained 5 bases not matched to a gene. Germline V gene data show CDR1 as SGHTA and CDR2 as FQGNSA. CDR3 region: CASSLVGQGDTEAFF. The DNA of the CDR3 is TGTGCCAGCAGCTTAGTGGGGCAGGGGGACACTGAAGCTTTCTTT.

This rearrangement joins TRBV21-1 to TRBJ2-1; the D segment call TRBD2 is taken from the table without a DNA check. TRBV21-1 is annotated as a pseudogene. This CDR3 region has 15 residues. The chain's CDR3 is CASSKCTPGYNEQFF. CDR3 nucleotides: TGTGCCAGCAGCAAATGCACGCCGGGGTACAATGAGCAGTTCTTC.

This chain uses TRBV2 with TRBJ2-2; TRBD2 might be the D (6 bases). Germline V gene lookup returns CDR1 SNHLY and CDR2 FYNNEI. The V end lost 2 bases, the J end lost 4 bases, and 11 bases lay between the germline ends. This CDR3 is built from 15 residues. In DNA, the CDR3 is TGTGCCAGCAGTGAACGTAGCGGCTCCACCGGGGAGCTGTTTTTT. It yields the protein CASSERSGSTGELFF.

The chain combines TRBV29-1 with TRBJ1-2; D remains unclear. The CDR3 length is 14 residues. Germline CDR1 SQVTM, CDR2 ANQGSEA. The V and J ends lost 6 bases and 5 bases respectively, with 19 bases between them. The CDR3: CSVGEWSGGYGYTF. The CDR3 DNA is TGCAGCGTCGGGGAGTGGTCCGGCGGATATGGCTACACCTTC.

This chain links TRBV19 with TRBJ2-2; 16 nucleotides align to TRBD2. Germline V gene sequence: CDR1 LNHDA, CDR2 SQIVND (reference sequence). V lost 4 bases and J lost 5; bases outside the gene matches: 7. The CDR3 extends over 18 amino acids. In DNA form, the CDR3 reads TGTGCCAGTAGTAGAGGGACTAGCGGGAGGGCCTCAACCGGGGAGCTGTTTTTT. Protein sequence: CASSRGTSGRASTGELFF.

This chain links TRBV10-2 with TRBJ1-1, with TRBD1 as a possible D gene (5 bases). The CDR3 has 16 amino acids. Per the germline V gene, CDR1 is WSHSY and CDR2 is SAAADI. The V end was cut by 0 bases, the J end by 1 base, with 12 bases between. For the CDR3, the DNA is TGCGCCAGCAGTGAGTCGGGACCGGGGGGGAACACTGAAGCTTTCTTT. Translation: CASSESGPGGNTEAFF.

The rearrangement joins TRBV10-3 to TRBJ1-4; possibly TRBD1 for D (6 bases). Trimming removed 0 bases from V and 5 bases from J, with 10 bases in between. Germline CDR1 is ENHRY and CDR2 is SYGVKD. The length of the CDR3 is 15 residues. CDR3 coding DNA: TGTGCCATCAGTGAGTCTAGGACAGCAAATGAAAAACTGTTTTTT. It codes for CAISESRTANEKLFF.

The gene calls are TRBV24-1 and TRBJ2-3, with a weak D call TRBD1 (6 bases). The V gene's germline CDR1 is KGHDR and CDR2 SFDVKD. V gave up 2 bases and J gave up 0 bases, with 8 bases separating them. The CDR3 covers 15 residues. The CDR3 bases are TGTGCCACCAGTGATTACAGGGATAGCACAGATACGCAGTATTTT. Protein: CATSDYRDSTDTQYF.

The rearrangement links TRBV6-6 to TRBJ1-3; a weak D match, TRBD1 (6 bases). This CDR3 region has 14 residues. V gave up 8 bases and J gave up 0 bases, with 11 bases separating them. Germline V gene sequence: CDR1 MNHNY, CDR2 SVGAGI (reference sequence). The CDR3 DNA is TGTGCCAGCCTGGACAGTGGCTCTGGAAACACCATATATTTT. Its protein is CASLDSGSGNTIYF.

This clone occurred a few times. The rearrangement joins TRBV2 to TRBJ2-5; 8 nucleotides align to TRBD1. The CDR3 contains 14 residues. CDR1 SNHLY and CDR2 FYNNEI come from the germline V gene. The trim removed 6 bases at V and 4 bases at J, leaving 7 bases unmatched. The CDR3 DNA follows: TGTGCCAGCAGGGACAGGGTATTAGGAGAGACCCAGTACTTC. Its protein product is CASRDRVLGETQYF.

J is TRBJ2-5 and V is TRBV4-3, with 10 bases fitting TRBD2. The germline V gene encodes CDR1 LGHNA and CDR2 YSLEER. The V segment lost 2 bases and the J segment 4 bases; nucleotides outside the gene matches: 1. The CDR3 sequence is 14 residues long. CDR3 amino acids: CASSQRLAGETQYF. The CDR3, as DNA: TGCGCCAGCAGCCAAAGACTAGCGGGAGAGACCCAGTACTTC.

The rearrangement uses TRBV7-8 and TRBJ2-1; 9 bases line up with TRBD1. Germline lookup yields CDR1 SGHVS and CDR2 FQNEAQ. The CDR3 extends over 15 amino acids. The J segment lost 8 bases and the V segment lost 4 bases, leaving 9 bases of the junction unmatched. CDR3 amino acids: CASSSGQGTFHEQFF. For the CDR3, the DNA is TGTGCCAGCAGCTCCGGACAGGGGACCTTCCATGAGCAGTTCTTC.